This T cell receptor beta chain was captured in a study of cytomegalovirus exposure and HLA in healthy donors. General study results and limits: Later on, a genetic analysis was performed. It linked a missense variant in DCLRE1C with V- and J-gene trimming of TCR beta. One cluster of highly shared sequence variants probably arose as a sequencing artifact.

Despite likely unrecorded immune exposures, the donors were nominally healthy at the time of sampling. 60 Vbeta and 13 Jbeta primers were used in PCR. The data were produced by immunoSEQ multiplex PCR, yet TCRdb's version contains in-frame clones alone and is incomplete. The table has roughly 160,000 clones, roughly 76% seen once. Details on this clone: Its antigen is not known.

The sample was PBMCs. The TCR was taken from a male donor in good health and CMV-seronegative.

DNA for the CDR3: TGTGCCAGCAGCGTAGTGCCGGGCAATCAGCCCCAGCATTTT. It codes for CASSVVPGNQPQHF. The rearrangement joins TRBV9 to TRBJ1-5; D unresolved. This CDR3 has 14 residues. Germline V CDR1 and CDR2: SGDLS, YYNGEE. V shed 0 bases and J shed 2 bases, with 6 bases lying between them.